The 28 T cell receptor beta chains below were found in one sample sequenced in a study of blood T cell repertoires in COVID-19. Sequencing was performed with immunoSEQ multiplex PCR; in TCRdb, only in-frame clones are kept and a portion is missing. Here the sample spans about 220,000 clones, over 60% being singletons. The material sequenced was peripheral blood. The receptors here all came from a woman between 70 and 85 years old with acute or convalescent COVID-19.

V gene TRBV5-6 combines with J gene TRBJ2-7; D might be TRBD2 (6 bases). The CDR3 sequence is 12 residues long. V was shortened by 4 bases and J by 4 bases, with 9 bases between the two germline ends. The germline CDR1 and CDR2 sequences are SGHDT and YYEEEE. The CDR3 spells CASSLGLYEQYV. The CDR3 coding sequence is TGTGCCAGCAGCCTGGGACTTTACGAGCAGTACGTC.

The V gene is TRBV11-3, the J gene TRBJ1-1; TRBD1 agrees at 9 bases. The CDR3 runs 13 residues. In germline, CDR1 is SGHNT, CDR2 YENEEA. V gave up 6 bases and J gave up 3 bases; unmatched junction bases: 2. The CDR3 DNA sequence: TGTGCCAGCAGTCGACAGGGGGACACTGAAGCTTTCTTT. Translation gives CASSRQGDTEAFF.

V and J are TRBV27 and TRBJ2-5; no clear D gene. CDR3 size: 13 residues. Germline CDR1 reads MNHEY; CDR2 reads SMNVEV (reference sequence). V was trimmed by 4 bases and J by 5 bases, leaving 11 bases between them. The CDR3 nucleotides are TGTGCCAGCAGTTCCGGCGGTGTGGAGACCCAGTACTTC. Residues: CASSSGGVETQYF.

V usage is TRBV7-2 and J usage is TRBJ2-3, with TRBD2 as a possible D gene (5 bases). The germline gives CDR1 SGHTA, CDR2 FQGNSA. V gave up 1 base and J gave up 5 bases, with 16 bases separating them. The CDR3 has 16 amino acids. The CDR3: CASSLGASPNQDTQYF. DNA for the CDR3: TGTGCCAGCAGCTTAGGGGCTAGCCCAAACCAAGATACGCAGTATTTT.

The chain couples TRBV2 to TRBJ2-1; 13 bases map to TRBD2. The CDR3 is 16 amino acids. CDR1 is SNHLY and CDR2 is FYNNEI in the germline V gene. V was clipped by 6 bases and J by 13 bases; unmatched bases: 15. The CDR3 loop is CASSAAGTSGEYAQFF. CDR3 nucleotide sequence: TGTGCCAGCAGCGCCGCCGGGACTAGCGGGGAGTATGCTCAGTTCTTC.

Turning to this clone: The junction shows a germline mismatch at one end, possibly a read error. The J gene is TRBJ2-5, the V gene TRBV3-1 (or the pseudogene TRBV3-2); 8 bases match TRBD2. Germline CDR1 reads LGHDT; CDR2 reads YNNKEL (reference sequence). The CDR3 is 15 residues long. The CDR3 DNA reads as TGTGCCAGCATCCAACGGGGGGGGGCTCAAGAGACCCAGTACTTC. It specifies CASIQRGGAQETQYF.

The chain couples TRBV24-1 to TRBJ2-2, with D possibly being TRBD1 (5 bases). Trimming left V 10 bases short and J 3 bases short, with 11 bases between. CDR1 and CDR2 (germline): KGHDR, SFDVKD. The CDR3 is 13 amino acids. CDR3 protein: CATQGVHTGELFF. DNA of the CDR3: TGTGCCACTCAAGGGGTACACACCGGGGAGCTGTTTTTT.

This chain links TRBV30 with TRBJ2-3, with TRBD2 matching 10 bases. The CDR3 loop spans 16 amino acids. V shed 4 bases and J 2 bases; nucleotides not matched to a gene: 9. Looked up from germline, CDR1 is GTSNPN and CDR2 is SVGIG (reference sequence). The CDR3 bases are TGTGCCTGGAATTTACTAGCGGGGAGATACACAGATACGCAGTATTTT. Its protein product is CAWNLLAGRYTDTQYF. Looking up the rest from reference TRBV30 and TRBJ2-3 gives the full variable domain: SQTIHQWPATLVQPVGSPLSLECTVEGTSNPNLYWYRQAAGRGLQLLFYSVGIGQISSEVPQNLSASRPQDRQFILSSKKLLLSDSGFYLCAWNLLAGRYTDTQYFGPGTRLTVL.

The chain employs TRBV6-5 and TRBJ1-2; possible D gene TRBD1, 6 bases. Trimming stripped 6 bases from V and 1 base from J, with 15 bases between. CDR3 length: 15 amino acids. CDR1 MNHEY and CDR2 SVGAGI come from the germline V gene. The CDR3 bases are TGTGCCAGCAGCCCAGGGGCCGCTATTAACTATGGCTACACCTTC. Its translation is CASSPGAAINYGYTF.

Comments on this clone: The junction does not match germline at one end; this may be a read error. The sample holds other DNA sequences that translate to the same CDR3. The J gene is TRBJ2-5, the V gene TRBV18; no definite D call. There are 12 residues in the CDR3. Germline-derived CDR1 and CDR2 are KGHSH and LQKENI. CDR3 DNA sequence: TGTGCCAGCTCACCCAACCAGGAGACCCAGTACTTC. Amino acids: CASSPNQETQYF.

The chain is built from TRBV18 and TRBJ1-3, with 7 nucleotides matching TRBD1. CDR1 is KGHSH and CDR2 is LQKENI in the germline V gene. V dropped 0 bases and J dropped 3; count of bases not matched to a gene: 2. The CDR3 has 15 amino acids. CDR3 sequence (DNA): TGTGCCAGCTCACCACCAGGGACAGTTGGAAACACCATATATTTT. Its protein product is CASSPPGTVGNTIYF.

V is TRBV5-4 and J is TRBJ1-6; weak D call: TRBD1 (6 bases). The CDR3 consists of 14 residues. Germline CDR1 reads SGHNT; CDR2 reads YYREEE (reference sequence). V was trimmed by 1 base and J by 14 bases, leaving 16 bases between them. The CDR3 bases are TGTGCCAGCAGCTTGAGGGACACGGTTTCGACCCTCCACTTT. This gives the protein CASSLRDTVSTLHF.

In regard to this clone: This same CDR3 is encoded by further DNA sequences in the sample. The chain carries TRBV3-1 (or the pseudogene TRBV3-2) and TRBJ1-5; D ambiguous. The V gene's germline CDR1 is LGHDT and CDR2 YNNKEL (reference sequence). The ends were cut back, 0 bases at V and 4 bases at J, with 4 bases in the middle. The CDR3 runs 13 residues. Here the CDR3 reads CASSQDLNQPQHF. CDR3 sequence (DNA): TGTGCCAGCAGCCAAGATCTGAATCAGCCCCAGCATTTT.

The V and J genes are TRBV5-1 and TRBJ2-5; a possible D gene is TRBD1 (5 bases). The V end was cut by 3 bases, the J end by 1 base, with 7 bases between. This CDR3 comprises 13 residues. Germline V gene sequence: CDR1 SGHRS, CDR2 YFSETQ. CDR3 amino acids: CASSSDTQETQYF. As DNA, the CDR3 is TGCGCCAGCAGCTCGGACACCCAAGAGACCCAGTACTTC.

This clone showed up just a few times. CDR3 bases: TGTGCCAGTTCCCTTAATTCACCCCTCCACTTT. This codes for CASSLNSPLHF. The V gene is TRBV6-5, the J gene TRBJ1-6; D is ambiguous. CDR3 length equals 11 residues. Germline V gives CDR1 MNHEY, CDR2 SVGAGI. Trimming pared 9 bases from V and 6 bases from J, leaving 6 bases between.

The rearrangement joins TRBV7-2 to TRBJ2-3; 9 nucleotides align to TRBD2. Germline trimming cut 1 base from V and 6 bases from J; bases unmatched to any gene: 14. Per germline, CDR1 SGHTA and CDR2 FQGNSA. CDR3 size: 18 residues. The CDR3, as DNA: TGTGCCAGCAGCTTAGTTTCAGCTGGCGGGGGGGCCCTGGATACGCAGTATTTT. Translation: CASSLVSAGGGALDTQYF.

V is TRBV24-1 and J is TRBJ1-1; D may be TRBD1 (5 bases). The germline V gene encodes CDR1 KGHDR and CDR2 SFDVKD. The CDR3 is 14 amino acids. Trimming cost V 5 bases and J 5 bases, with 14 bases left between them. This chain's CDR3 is CATSAAGILTEAFF. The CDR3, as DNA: TGTGCCACCAGTGCGGCAGGGATTTTAACTGAAGCTTTCTTT.

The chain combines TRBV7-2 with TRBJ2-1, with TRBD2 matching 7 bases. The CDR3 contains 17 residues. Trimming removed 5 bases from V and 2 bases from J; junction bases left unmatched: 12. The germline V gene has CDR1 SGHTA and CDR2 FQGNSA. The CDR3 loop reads CASSPTGGTRPYNEQFF. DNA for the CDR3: TGTGCCAGCAGCCCAACCGGGGGGACCCGTCCCTACAATGAGCAGTTCTTC.

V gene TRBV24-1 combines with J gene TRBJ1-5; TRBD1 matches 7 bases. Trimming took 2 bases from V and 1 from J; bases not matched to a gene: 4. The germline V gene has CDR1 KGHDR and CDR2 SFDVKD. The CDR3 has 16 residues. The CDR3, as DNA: TGTGCCACCAGTGATTCACAGGGGATGAGCAATCAGCCCCAGCATTTT. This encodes CATSDSQGMSNQPQHF.

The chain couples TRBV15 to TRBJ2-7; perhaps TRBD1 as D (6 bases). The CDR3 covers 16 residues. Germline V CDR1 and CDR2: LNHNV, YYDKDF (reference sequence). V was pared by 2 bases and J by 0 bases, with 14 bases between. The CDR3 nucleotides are TGTGCCACCAGCAGATCCTCCGGGACACCCTCCTACGAGCAGTACGTC. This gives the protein CATSRSSGTPSYEQYV.

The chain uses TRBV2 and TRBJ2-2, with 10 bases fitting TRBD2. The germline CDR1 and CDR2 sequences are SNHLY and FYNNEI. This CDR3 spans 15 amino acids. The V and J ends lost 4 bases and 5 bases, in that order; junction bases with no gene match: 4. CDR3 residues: CASSGTSGGTGELFF. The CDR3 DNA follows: TGTGCCAGCAGTGGGACTAGCGGTGGTACCGGGGAGCTGTTTTTT.

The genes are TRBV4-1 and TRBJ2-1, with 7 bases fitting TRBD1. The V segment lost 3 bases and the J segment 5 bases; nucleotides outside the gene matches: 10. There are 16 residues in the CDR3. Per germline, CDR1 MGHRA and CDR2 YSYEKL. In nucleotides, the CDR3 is TGCGCCAGCAGCCACACCGACAGGGCCTTGAACAATGAGCAGTTCTTC. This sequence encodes CASSHTDRALNNEQFF.

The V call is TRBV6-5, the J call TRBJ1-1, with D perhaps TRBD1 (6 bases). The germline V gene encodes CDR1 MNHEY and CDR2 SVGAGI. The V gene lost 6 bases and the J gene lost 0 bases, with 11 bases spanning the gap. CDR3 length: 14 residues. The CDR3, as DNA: TGTGCCAGCAGACAGGGAGCTATGAACACTGAAGCTTTCTTT. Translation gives CASRQGAMNTEAFF.

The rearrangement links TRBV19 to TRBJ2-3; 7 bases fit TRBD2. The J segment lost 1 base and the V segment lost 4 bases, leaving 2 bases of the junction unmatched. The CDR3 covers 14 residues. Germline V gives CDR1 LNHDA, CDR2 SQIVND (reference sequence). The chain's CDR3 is CASSTSGRTDTQYF. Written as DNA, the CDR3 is TGTGCCAGTAGTACTAGCGGTCGCACAGATACGCAGTATTTT.

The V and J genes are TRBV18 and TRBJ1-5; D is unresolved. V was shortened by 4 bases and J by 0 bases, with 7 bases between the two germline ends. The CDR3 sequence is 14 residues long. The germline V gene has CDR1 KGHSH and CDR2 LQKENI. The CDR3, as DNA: TGTGCCAGCTCACGAGTTAATAGCAATCAGCCCCAGCATTTT. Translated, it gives CASSRVNSNQPQHF.

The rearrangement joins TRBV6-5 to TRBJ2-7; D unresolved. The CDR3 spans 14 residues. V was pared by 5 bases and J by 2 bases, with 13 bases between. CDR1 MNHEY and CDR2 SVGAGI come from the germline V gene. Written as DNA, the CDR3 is TGTGCCAGCAGTCCACTAACGTTTCCCTACGAGCAGTACTTC. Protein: CASSPLTFPYEQYF.

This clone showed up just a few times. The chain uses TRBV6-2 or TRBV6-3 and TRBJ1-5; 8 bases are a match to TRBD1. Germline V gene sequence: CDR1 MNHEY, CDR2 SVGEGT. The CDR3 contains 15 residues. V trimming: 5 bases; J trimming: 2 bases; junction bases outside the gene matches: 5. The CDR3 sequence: CASSAQGGGNQPQHF. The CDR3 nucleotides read TGTGCCAGCAGTGCACAGGGGGGAGGCAATCAGCCCCAGCATTTT.

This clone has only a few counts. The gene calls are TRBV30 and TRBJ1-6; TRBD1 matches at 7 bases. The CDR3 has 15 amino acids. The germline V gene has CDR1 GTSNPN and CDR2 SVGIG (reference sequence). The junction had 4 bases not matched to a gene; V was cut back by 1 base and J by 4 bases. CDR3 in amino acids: CAWSDPTGYNSPLHF. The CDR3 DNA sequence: TGTGCCTGGAGTGATCCGACAGGGTATAATTCACCCCTCCACTTT.